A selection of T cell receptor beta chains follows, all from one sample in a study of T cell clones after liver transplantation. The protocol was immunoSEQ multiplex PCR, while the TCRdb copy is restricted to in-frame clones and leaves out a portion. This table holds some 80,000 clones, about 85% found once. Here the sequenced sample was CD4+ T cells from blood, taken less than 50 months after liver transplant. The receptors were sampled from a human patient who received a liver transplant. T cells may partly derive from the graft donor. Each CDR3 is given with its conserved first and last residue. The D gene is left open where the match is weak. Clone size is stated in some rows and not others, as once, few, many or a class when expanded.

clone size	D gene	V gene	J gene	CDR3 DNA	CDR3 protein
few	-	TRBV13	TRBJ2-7	TGTGCCAGCAGCTTCTCCTACGAGCAGTACTTC	CASSFSYEQYF
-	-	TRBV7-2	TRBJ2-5	TGTGCCAGCGGCTTTTTTGCACAGGAAGAGACCCAGTACTTC	CASGFFAQEETQYF
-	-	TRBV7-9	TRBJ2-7	TGTGCCAGCAGCAAGGGCACCTACGAGCAGTACTTC	CASSKGTYEQYF
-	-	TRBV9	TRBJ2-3	TGTGCCAGCAGCCCCTTAGGTTCTGGGATGGGCACAGATACGCAGTATTTT	CASSPLGSGMGTDTQYF
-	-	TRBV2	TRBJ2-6	TGTGCCAGCAGCAGCTATGACAGGTTAGGTTTGGACTCTGGGGCCAACGTCCTGACTTTC	CASSSYDRLGLDSGANVLTF
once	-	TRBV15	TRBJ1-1	TGTGCCACCAGCAGAGTGTACGGGAGGGGGAACACTGAAGCTTTCTTT	CATSRVYGRGNTEAFF
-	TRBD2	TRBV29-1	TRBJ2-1	TGCAGCGTCCCCGTGGCGGGAGGCTCCTACAATGAGCAGTTCTTC	CSVPVAGGSYNEQFF
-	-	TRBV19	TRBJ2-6	TGTGCCAGTAGTATCTCAGGGTTTGGGGCCAACGTCCTGACTTTC	CASSISGFGANVLTF
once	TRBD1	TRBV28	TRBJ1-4	TGTGCCAGCAGTCCGACCGGGACAGGGACTGAAAAACTGTTTTTT	CASSPTGTGTEKLFF
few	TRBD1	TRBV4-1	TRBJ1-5	TGCGCCAGCAGCCAAGCAGGGGGTGACCAGCCCCAGCATTTT	CASSQAGGDQPQHF
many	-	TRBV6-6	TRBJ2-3	TGTGCCAGCACCCACCACAATACGCAGTATTTT	CASTHHNTQYF
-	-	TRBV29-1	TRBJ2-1	TGCAGCGTTGAATTAGGTGAGGAAGGACTGGATGAGCAGTTCTTC	CSVELGEEGLDEQFF
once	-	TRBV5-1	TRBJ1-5	TGCGCCAGCAGGGTGGCTGTGGGTCAGCCCCAGCATTTT	CASRVAVGQPQHF
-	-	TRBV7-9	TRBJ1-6	TGTGCCAGCAGCCCCCCAGGCGGGGGCAATTCACCCCTCCACTTT	CASSPPGGGNSPLHF
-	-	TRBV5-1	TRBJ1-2	TGCGCCAGCAGCTTGGGGGCAGGGCGCGGGTATGGCTACACCTTC	CASSLGAGRGYGYTF
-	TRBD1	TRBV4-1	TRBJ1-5	TGCGCCAGCAGTCTGAGAGGGACAGAGAATCAGCCCCAGCATTTT	CASSLRGTENQPQHF
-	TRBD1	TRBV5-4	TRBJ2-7	TGTGCCAGCAGCTTAGTTCCGGGACAGGGGTACGAGCAGTACTTC	CASSLVPGQGYEQYF
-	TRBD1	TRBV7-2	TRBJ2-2	TGTGGATCGACAGGGGGCGCCAACACCGGGGAGCTGTTTTTT	CGSTGGANTGELFF
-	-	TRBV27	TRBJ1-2	TGTGCCAGCAGTTTAAAGGTGGCAGGGGCCTATGGCTACACCTTC	CASSLKVAGAYGYTF
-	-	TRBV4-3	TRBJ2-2	TGCGCCAGCAGACGGGCCACCCTGGGGACCGGGGAGCTGTTTTTT	CASRRATLGTGELFF
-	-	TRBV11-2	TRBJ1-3	TGTGCCAGCAGCTTAATCGGGGGAGTAGTATCTGGAAACACCATATATTTT	CASSLIGGVVSGNTIYF
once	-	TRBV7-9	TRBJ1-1	TGTGCCAGCAGCTTAACCTCAGCGAACACTGAAGCTTTCTTT	CASSLTSANTEAFF
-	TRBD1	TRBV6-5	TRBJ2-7	TGTGCCAGCACCCGGGACAGAACCTCCTACGAGCAGTACTTC	CASTRDRTSYEQYF
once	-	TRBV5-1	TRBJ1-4	TGCGCCAGCAGTAGAGGGTCGAATGAAAAACTGTTTTTT	CASSRGSNEKLFF
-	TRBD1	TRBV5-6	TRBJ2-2	TGTGCCAGCAGTTCAACCGGGACAGGGGGAACCGGGGAGCTGTTTTTT	CASSSTGTGGTGELFF
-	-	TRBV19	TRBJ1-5	TGTGCCAGTAGTAGCAAGATCAATCAGCCCCAGCATTTT	CASSSKINQPQHF
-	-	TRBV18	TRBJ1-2	TGTGCCAGCTCACCAGAAAGTCCTTATGGCTACACCTTC	CASSPESPYGYTF
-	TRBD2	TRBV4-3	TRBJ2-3	TGCGCCAGCAGCCAAGGGGCACTAGCGGGATGGTCAGATACGCAGTATTTT	CASSQGALAGWSDTQYF
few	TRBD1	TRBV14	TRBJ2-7	TGTGCCAGCAGCCGGATACCGGGACAGGGATCCTACGAGCAGTACTTC	CASSRIPGQGSYEQYF
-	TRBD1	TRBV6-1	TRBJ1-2	TGTGCCAGCAGTGCCCCGGGACAGGGGGCCTATGGCTACACCTTC	CASSAPGQGAYGYTF
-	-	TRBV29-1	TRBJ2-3	TGCAGCGTTGTACCTGACACAGATACGCAGTATTTT	CSVVPDTDTQYF
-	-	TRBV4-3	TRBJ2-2	TGCGCCAGCAGCCAAGGGGGCTTTACCGGGGAGCTGTTTTTT	CASSQGGFTGELFF
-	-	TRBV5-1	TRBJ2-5	TGCGCCAGCAGCTTGGATGGTGAGACCCAGTACTTC	CASSLDGETQYF
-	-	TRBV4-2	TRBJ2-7	TGTGCCAGCAGCCAAGATCTCGTCCAGGGGATTCCCTACGAGCAGTACTTC	CASSQDLVQGIPYEQYF
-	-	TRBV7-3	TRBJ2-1	TGTGCCAGCGACAAGTCCTACAATGAGCAGTTCTTC	CASDKSYNEQFF
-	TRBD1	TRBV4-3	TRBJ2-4	TGCGCCAGCAGCCAAGACACACTCGCAGGGGGCGTGGGGGCCAAAAACATTCAGTACTTC	CASSQDTLAGGVGAKNIQYF
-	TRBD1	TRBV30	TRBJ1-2	TGTGCCTGGACTGGGACAGTTTATGGCTACACCTTC	CAWTGTVYGYTF
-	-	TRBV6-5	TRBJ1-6	TGTGCCAGCAGTTACGTTAAGGGACATCGGAATTCACCCCTCCACTTT	CASSYVKGHRNSPLHF
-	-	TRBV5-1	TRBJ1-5	TGCGCCAGCAGCCCCGTTGGGGGTGGCAATCAGCCCCAGCATTTT	CASSPVGGGNQPQHF
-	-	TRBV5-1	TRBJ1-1	TGCGCCAGCAGCTCACCGATGAACACTGAAGCTTTCTTT	CASSSPMNTEAFF
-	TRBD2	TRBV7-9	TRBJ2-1	TGTGCCAGCAGCTTAGCGTCGGGTGGCGGGGGGGCCGAGCAGTTCTTC	CASSLASGGGGAEQFF
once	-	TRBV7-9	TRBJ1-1	TGTGCCAGCAGCTTAGACAGGGCGAACACTGAAGCTTTCTTT	CASSLDRANTEAFF
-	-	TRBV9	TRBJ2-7	TGTGCCAGCAGCCTACGGTGGGGGAGCTCCTACGAGCAGTACTTC	CASSLRWGSSYEQYF
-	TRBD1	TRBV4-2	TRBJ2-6	TGTGCCAGCAGCCGCTCGGGACAGTCTAACTCTGGGGCCAACGTCCTGACTTTC	CASSRSGQSNSGANVLTF
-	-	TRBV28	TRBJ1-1	TGTGCCAGCAGTCCCCCGCTGGGAAGGGTTGAAGCTTTCTTT	CASSPPLGRVEAFF
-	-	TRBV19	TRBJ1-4	TGTGCCAGTAGCAGAGAAACAAATGAAAAACTGTTTTTT	CASSRETNEKLFF
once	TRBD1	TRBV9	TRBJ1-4	TGTGCCAGCAGCACGGGACAGGGTGTCGGAAAACTGTTTTTT	CASSTGQGVGKLFF
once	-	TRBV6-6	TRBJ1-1	TGTGCCAGCAGACTAGACAGGAACACTGAAGCTTTCTTT	CASRLDRNTEAFF
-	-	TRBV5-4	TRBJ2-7	TGCGCCAGCAGCCTAACCCAAAGGGCCTACGAGCAGTACTTC	CASSLTQRAYEQYF
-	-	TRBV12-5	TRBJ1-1	TGTGCTAGTGGTTCCCCCACTGCCCCCGAGACTTTCTTT	CASGSPTAPETFF
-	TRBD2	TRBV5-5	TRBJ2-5	TGTGCCAGCAGCCGGGGGGACGTTGGATGGGAGACCCAGTACTTC	CASSRGDVGWETQYF
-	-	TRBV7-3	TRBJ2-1	TGTGCCAGCAGCTTGGGAACTACGGGGGGCCCGCAGTTCTTC	CASSLGTTGGPQFF
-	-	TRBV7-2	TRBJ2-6	TGTGCCAGCAGCTTAGCGCTATCCTCTGGGGCCAACGTCCTGACTTTC	CASSLALSSGANVLTF
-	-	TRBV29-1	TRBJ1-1	TGCAGCGCCACCAGGGGAAACACTGAAGCTTTCTTT	CSATRGNTEAFF